Presented here are 23 T cell receptor beta chains from one specimen sequenced in a study of CXCR3-negative and CXCR3-positive naive CD8 T cells. Antigen specificity for these receptors is unknown. General study results and limits: CXCR3-positive naive cells had more hydrophobic TRB CDR3s than CXCR3-negative naive cells.

The method, 5' RACE with UMI labels, was used to prepare the TRB cDNA libraries. TCRdb derives one entry per CDR3 protein from the 5' RACE reads, leaving out DNA. The listing contains about 150,000 distinct CDR3 sequences. Sequencing input: naive CXCR3+ CD8+ T cells from blood. The subset here: CD45RO-CCR7+CD27+CD95- naive CD8+ T cells expressing CXCR3 (TNR3+). The receptor set was obtained from a human donor in good health. Some clones in this sample may be carry-over from other donors' samples.

The chain employs TRBV29-1 and TRBJ2-3; TCRdb reports TRBD2, a call that lacks DNA to check it against. This CDR3 spans 15 amino acids. Germline V CDR1 and CDR2: SQVTM, ANQGSEA. The chain's CDR3 is CSVQLAGEETDTQYF.

The chain couples TRBV6-2 or TRBV6-3 to TRBJ2-1; with no DNA, the TCRdb D assignment of TRBD2 cannot be verified. Germline V CDR1 and CDR2: MNHEY, SVGEGT. The CDR3 is made up of 15 amino acids. The CDR3 reads CASNPRTSGYNEQFF.

The rearrangement links TRBV13 to TRBJ1-1; the D call from TCRdb, TRBD1, cannot be confirmed without DNA. CDR1 is PRHDT, CDR2 FYEKMQ, per germline (reference sequence). This CDR3 is built from 15 residues. The CDR3 protein is CASSIMTGGVLKAFF.

V and J are TRBV7-8 and TRBJ2-7. The germline CDR1 and CDR2 sequences are SGHVS and FQNEAQ. The CDR3 runs 13 residues. The CDR3 reads CASSLVPGSEQYF. Complete variable domain (other parts from reference TRBV7-8 and TRBJ2-7): GAGVSQSPRYKVAKRGQDVALRCDPISGHVSLFWYQQALGQGPEFLTYFQNEAQLDKSGLPSDRFFAERPEGSVSTLKIQRTQQEDSAVYLCASSLVPGSEQYFGPGTRLTVT.

The chain links TRBV12-3 or TRBV12-4 to TRBJ1-1. This CDR3 has 13 amino acids. CDR3 sequence: CASSFNTNTEAFF.

This chain uses TRBV7-7 with TRBJ2-3; with no DNA, the TCRdb D assignment of TRBD2 cannot be verified. CDR1 is SSHAT, CDR2 FNYEAQ, per germline (reference sequence). This CDR3 has 18 amino acids. The CDR3: CASSSGLAGGPGTDTQYF. The full variable domain, with the rest looked up from reference TRBV7-7 and TRBJ2-3, is GAGVSQSPRYKVTKRGQDVTLRCDPISSHATLYWYQQALGQGPEFLTYFNYEAQPDKSGLPSDRFSAERPEGSISTLTIQRTEQRDSAMYRCASSSGLAGGPGTDTQYFGPGTRLTVL.

The chain combines TRBV10-2 with TRBJ2-1; TCRdb designates TRBD1, a call that cannot be tested without DNA. Germline CDR1 is WSHSY and CDR2 is SAAADI. This CDR3 spans 14 amino acids. CDR3 residues: CASSDLSGTDEQFF.

The chain uses TRBV29-1 and TRBJ1-1; lacking DNA, the TRBD1 call made by TCRdb goes unchecked. This CDR3 contains 12 residues. Per germline, CDR1 SQVTM and CDR2 ANQGSEA. CDR3 amino acids: CSVVPGDTEAFF.

This chain uses TRBV7-2 with TRBJ1-1. CDR1 and CDR2 (germline): SGHTA, FQGNSA. There are 12 residues in the CDR3. CDR3 protein: CASSPMGTEAFF.

This chain links TRBV9 with TRBJ2-1; the TCRdb call, TRBD1, lacks DNA for checking. This CDR3 is 14 amino acids long. Germline lookup yields CDR1 SGDLS and CDR2 YYNGEE. CDR3 loop: CASSGDRVGNEQFF.

The CDR3 region is CSARYSTSGNYNEQFF. V is TRBV20-1 and J is TRBJ2-1; no DNA is available, so the TRBD2 call from TCRdb remains unchecked. Looked up from germline, CDR1 is DFQATT and CDR2 is SNEGSKA (reference sequence). The CDR3 is made up of 16 amino acids.

The chain uses TRBV28 and TRBJ2-2; TCRdb reports TRBD2, a call that lacks DNA to check it against. CDR1 is MDHEN, CDR2 SYDVKM, per germline. CDR3 length: 13 residues. The CDR3 is CASVSRDTGELFF.

The gene calls are TRBV11-3 and TRBJ2-7; absent DNA, TCRdb's TRBD1 call cannot be checked. CDR3 length equals 14 residues. The germline V gene has CDR1 SGHNT and CDR2 YENEEA. The CDR3 here is CASSQSGRTYEQYF.

V usage is TRBV20-1 and J usage is TRBJ2-7; absent DNA, TCRdb's TRBD2 call cannot be checked. The CDR3 covers 12 residues. Germline CDR1 reads DFQATT; CDR2 reads SNEGSKA (reference sequence). The CDR3 sequence is CSARDFAYEQYF.

J is TRBJ2-1 and V is TRBV7-9; with no DNA, the TCRdb D assignment of TRBD1 cannot be verified. Germline CDR1 reads SEHNR; CDR2 reads FQNEAQ (reference sequence). This CDR3 is built from 13 residues. The CDR3 sequence is CASSPPPGNEQFF. The full variable domain, with the rest looked up from reference TRBV7-9 and TRBJ2-1, is DTGVSQNPRHKITKRGQNVTFRCDPISEHNRLYWYRQTLGQGPEFLTYFQNEAQLEKSRLLSDRFSAERPKGSFSTLEIQRTEQGDSAMYLCASSPPPGNEQFFGPGTRLTVL.

This chain uses TRBV7-9 with TRBJ2-1; TCRdb calls TRBD2, which cannot be checked without DNA. Germline values: CDR1 SEHNR, CDR2 FQNEAQ (reference sequence). This CDR3 is built from 15 residues. The CDR3 protein is CASSPSGSSYNEQFF.

The chain has TRBV20-1 and TRBJ2-1. This CDR3 contains 15 residues. Germline values: CDR1 DFQATT, CDR2 SNEGSKA (reference sequence). The CDR3 sequence is CSARDPSGSYNEQFF.

The chain links TRBV29-1 to TRBJ2-7. Germline V gene sequence: CDR1 SQVTM, CDR2 ANQGSEA. The length of the CDR3 is 12 residues. CDR3 sequence reads: CSVEDRPYEQYF.

V is TRBV11-2 and J is TRBJ2-7; TCRdb's assignment of TRBD1 cannot be checked, as there is no DNA. Germline CDR1 is SGHAT and CDR2 is FQNNGV. The CDR3 is 13 residues long. CDR3 in amino acids: CASSFVQGREQYF.

The V and J genes are TRBV7-2 and TRBJ2-7; checking the TCRdb D call of TRBD2 is not possible without DNA. Germline CDR1 and CDR2: SGHTA and FQGNSA. This CDR3 has 18 residues. Here the CDR3 reads CASSLAVSSGAFSYEQYF.

The V and J genes are TRBV6-5 and TRBJ2-7; the TCRdb call, TRBD1, lacks DNA for checking. The CDR3 spans 12 residues. The V gene's germline CDR1 is MNHEY and CDR2 SVGAGI. CDR3 in amino acids: CASSYGGSEQYF.

The chain has TRBV5-1 and TRBJ2-7; TCRdb calls TRBD1, which cannot be checked without DNA. CDR3 length: 14 amino acids. Germline V gene data show CDR1 as SGHRS and CDR2 as YFSETQ. The CDR3 loop is CASTLTGDGDEQYF.

V and J are TRBV29-1 and TRBJ2-2; there is no DNA to check the TCRdb D call of TRBD1. The CDR3 spans 13 residues. In germline, CDR1 is SQVTM, CDR2 ANQGSEA. This CDR3 is CSVFRGNTGELFF.